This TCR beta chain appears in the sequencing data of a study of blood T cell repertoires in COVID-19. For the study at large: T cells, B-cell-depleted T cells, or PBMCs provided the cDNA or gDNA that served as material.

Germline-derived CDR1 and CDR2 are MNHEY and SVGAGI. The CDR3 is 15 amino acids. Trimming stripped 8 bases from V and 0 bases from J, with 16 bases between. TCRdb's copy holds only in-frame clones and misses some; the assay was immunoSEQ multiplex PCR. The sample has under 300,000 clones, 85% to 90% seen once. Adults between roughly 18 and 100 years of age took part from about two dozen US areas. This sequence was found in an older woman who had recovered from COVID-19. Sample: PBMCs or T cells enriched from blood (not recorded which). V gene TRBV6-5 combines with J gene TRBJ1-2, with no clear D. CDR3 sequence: CASELTEAANYGYTF. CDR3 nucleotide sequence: TGTGCCAGCGAGTTAACAGAAGCAGCTAACTATGGCTACACCTTC.